These 27 T cell receptor beta chains originate from one sample sequenced in a study of shared clonotypes between healthy human individuals. TCRdb keeps only in-frame clones here, not all; method: immunoSEQ multiplex PCR. Found here are 450,000 to 500,000 clones, 65% to 85% of them singletons; the top ten hold more than 9.5%. The sequenced material came from PBMCs. All receptors derive from a woman aged 40 to 50 in good health. Some clones in this sample may be carry-over from other donors' samples.

This clone has only a few counts. The J gene is TRBJ2-7, the V gene TRBV7-2, with 7 bases aligning to TRBD1. CDR3 length: 14 amino acids. V lost 6 bases, J lost 1 base, and 6 bases stayed unmatched. Germline V lookup: CDR1 SGHTA, CDR2 FQGNSA. The CDR3 loop is CASRSPGQSYEQYF. In DNA form, the CDR3 reads TGTGCCAGCAGGTCTCCGGGACAGTCCTACGAGCAGTACTTC.

The rearrangement joins TRBV5-5 to TRBJ1-2; no clear D gene. Trimming took off 0 bases at V and 5 bases at J, with 14 bases between the two ends. Germline CDR1 and CDR2: SGHKS and YYEKEE (reference sequence). This CDR3 contains 15 residues. CDR3 nucleotides: TGTGCCAGCAGCTTGGTGATCGACATCCAGTATGGCTACACCTTC. Translation gives CASSLVIDIQYGYTF.

The V gene is TRBV4-2, the J gene TRBJ2-2, with a possible D match to TRBD2 (6 bases). Between the trimmed V and J ends, which lost 4 bases and 4 bases, there was a span of 13 bases. The CDR3 runs to 15 residues. Looked up from germline, CDR1 is LGHNA and CDR2 is YNFKEQ. In DNA, the CDR3 is TGTGCCAGCAGCCCTCAGGGACTTTTCACCGGGGAGCTGTTTTTT. This encodes CASSPQGLFTGELFF.

Points on this clone: A far larger clone is a single base away, which makes a read error likely. This sample includes further DNA sequences coding for the same CDR3. V and J are TRBV15 and TRBJ2-5; possibly TRBD1 for D (6 bases). Germline lookup yields CDR1 LNHNV and CDR2 YYDKDF (reference sequence). The CDR3 has 15 amino acids. The CDR3: CATSSDTGTKETQYF. CDR3 nucleotide sequence: TGCGCCACCAGCAGTGATACCGGGACAAAGGAGACCCAGTACTTC.

This rearrangement joins TRBV6-5 to TRBJ1-1, with a possible D match to TRBD1 (5 bases). This CDR3 is built from 14 residues. With 2 bases removed from V and 2 bases from J, the gap between germline ends came to 9 bases. CDR1 is MNHEY and CDR2 is SVGAGI in the germline V gene. CDR3 amino acids: CASSYGRGNTEAFF. The CDR3 nucleotides are TGTGCCAGCAGTTACGGGAGGGGTAACACTGAAGCTTTCTTT.

The chain has TRBV7-9 and TRBJ2-4; 11 nucleotides line up with TRBD1. J was trimmed by 7 bases and V by 3 bases; bases with no gene match: 8. CDR3 size: 16 residues. Germline V gene lookup returns CDR1 SEHNR and CDR2 FQNEAQ (reference sequence). The CDR3 here is CASSFGGQGARNIQYF. The CDR3 region has the DNA TGTGCCAGCAGCTTTGGTGGACAGGGGGCTCGTAACATTCAGTACTTC.

CDR3 in DNA: TGTGCCTGGAGTGACCCCGCCGGGACAGGGCTTGGTTTCTTT. Translated, it gives CAWSDPAGTGLGFF. The chain recombines TRBV30 with TRBJ1-1, with 9 positions matching TRBD1. The CDR3 is 14 amino acids. The V gene end was trimmed by 1 base and the J gene end by 13 bases; junction bases not matched to a gene: 13. CDR1 GTSNPN and CDR2 SVGIG come from the germline V gene (reference sequence).

This chain connects TRBV28 to TRBJ1-4; D is unclear. V was pared by 2 bases and J by 11 bases, with 15 bases between. CDR1 is MDHEN and CDR2 is SYDVKM in the germline V gene. This CDR3 is built from 14 residues. CDR3 loop: CASSLGVAVRKLFF. The CDR3 DNA sequence: TGTGCCAGCAGTTTAGGGGTGGCGGTTAGGAAACTGTTTTTT. The whole variable domain, filled in from reference TRBV28 and TRBJ1-4, reads DVKVTQSSRYLVKRTGEKVFLECVQDMDHENMFWYRQDPGLGLRLIYFSYDVKMKEKGDIPEGYSVSREKKERFSLILESASTNQTSMYLCASSLGVAVRKLFFGSGTQLSVL.

The chain joins TRBV11-2 to TRBJ2-7; D is undetermined. Trimming cost V 0 bases and J 2 bases, with 14 bases left between them. Germline V gene data show CDR1 as SGHAT and CDR2 as FQNNGV. This CDR3 comprises 16 residues. CDR3 coding DNA: TGTGCCAGCAGCTTAGATGGGTTCCCGGATCCCTACGAGCAGTACTTC. Protein sequence: CASSLDGFPDPYEQYF.

This chain uses TRBV30 with TRBJ1-2; 7 bases are a match to TRBD1. V gave up 0 bases and J gave up 4 bases; unmatched junction bases: 8. The germline CDR1 and CDR2 sequences are GTSNPN and SVGIG (reference sequence). The CDR3 has 15 residues. CDR3 in DNA: TGTGCCTGGAGTGTACCTAGACAGGGAGCCTATGGCTACACCTTC. It translates to CAWSVPRQGAYGYTF.

V and J are TRBV5-4 and TRBJ2-2; the match to TRBD1 covers 10 bases. The junction had 4 bases not matched to a gene; V was cut back by 2 bases and J by 6 bases. Germline values: CDR1 SGHNT, CDR2 YYREEE (reference sequence). The CDR3 is made up of 15 amino acids. CDR3 sequence reads: CASSLGQGGAGELFF. In DNA, the CDR3 is TGTGCCAGCAGCTTAGGACAGGGGGGCGCCGGGGAGCTGTTTTTT.

The chain has TRBV5-1 and TRBJ1-1, with D perhaps matching TRBD1 (5 bases). V lost 4 bases and J 4 bases, leaving 14 bases between the germline ends. CDR1 is SGHRS, CDR2 YFSETQ, per germline. This CDR3 is 14 amino acids long. The CDR3 here is CASSLQGVSTEAFF. The CDR3 DNA sequence: TGCGCCAGCAGCCTCCAGGGTGTTTCCACTGAAGCTTTCTTT.

The chain links TRBV28 to TRBJ1-5; D not certain. The germline V gene encodes CDR1 MDHEN and CDR2 SYDVKM. This CDR3 has 13 amino acids. Deletions cut 3 bases from V and 8 bases from J, with 11 bases between. The CDR3 coding sequence is TGTGCCAGCAGTTTTCGGAGTTGGGAGCCCCAGCATTTT. Its translation is CASSFRSWEPQHF.

The chain carries TRBV10-3 and TRBJ1-2, with 9 bases that match TRBD1. V lost 3 bases to trimming and J lost 2 bases; unmatched junction nucleotides: 4. Germline lookup yields CDR1 ENHRY and CDR2 SYGVKD. This CDR3 is built from 15 residues. The CDR3 coding sequence is TGTGCCATCAGTGAACCCGGGACAGGGAACTATGGCTACACCTTC. It translates to CAISEPGTGNYGYTF.

This clone was seen more than once but under ten times. A far larger clone is a single base away, which makes a read error likely. Other DNA sequences in this sample translate to the same CDR3. The genes are TRBV2 and TRBJ2-2, with 10 nucleotides matching TRBD1. This CDR3 has 16 residues. Germline V gives CDR1 SNHLY, CDR2 FYNNEI. CDR3 nucleotides: TGCGCCAGCTCCGGGACAGGGGTCGGTCTCACCGGGGAGCTGTTTTTT. Encoded protein: CASSGTGVGLTGELFF. The full variable domain, its missing parts supplied by reference TRBV2 and TRBJ2-2, is EPEVTQTPSHQVTQMGQEVILRCVPISNHLYFYWYRQILGQKVEFLVSFYNNEISEKSEIFDDQFSVERPDGSNFTLKIRSTKLEDSAMYFCASSGTGVGLTGELFFGEGSRLTVL.

About this clone: This may come from a read error, since a much larger clone is one base off. Other DNA sequences in the sample encode the same CDR3. The chain carries TRBV25-1 and TRBJ2-5; TRBD2 might be the D (5 bases). The germline gives CDR1 MGHDK, CDR2 SYGVNS. This CDR3 is 13 amino acids long. CDR3 protein: CASSGRGLETQYF. In DNA, the CDR3 is TGTGCCAGTAGTGGGCGCGGGCTTGAGACCCAGTACTTC.

V and J are TRBV6-4 and TRBJ2-5; 8 bases align to TRBD2. This CDR3 spans 13 amino acids. Trimming at V came to 2 bases and at J to 5 bases, leaving 1 base not matched to a gene. CDR1 MRHNA and CDR2 SNTAGT come from the germline V gene. The CDR3 DNA reads TGTGCCAGCAGTGACACGGGAGGGGAGACCCAGTACTTC. Encoded protein: CASSDTGGETQYF.

This clone showed up just once. CDR3 sequence reads: CASSIQGTGVIGEQYF. The CDR3 bases are TGTGCCAGTAGTATTCAGGGGACAGGGGTCATTGGCGAGCAGTACTTC. The rearrangement joins TRBV19 to TRBJ2-7, with 10 bases matching TRBD1. Germline CDR1 reads LNHDA; CDR2 reads SQIVND (reference sequence). V shed 3 bases, J shed 6 bases, and the junction held 11 bases outside the gene matches. The CDR3 consists of 16 residues.

V gene TRBV5-4 combines with J gene TRBJ2-5; TRBD1 matches at 11 bases. The CDR3 consists of 15 residues. Germline CDR1 is SGHNT and CDR2 is YYREEE (reference sequence). Trimming removed 9 bases from V and 4 bases from J; junction bases left unmatched: 11. For the CDR3, the DNA is TGTGCCACCGTCACGCGGGACAGGGGGAGAGAGACCCAGTACTTC. This gives the protein CATVTRDRGRETQYF.

This clone was detected only once. The rearrangement links TRBV4-1 to TRBJ1-2; D gene unclear. Germline-derived CDR1 and CDR2 are MGHRA and YSYEKL. Between the trimmed V and J ends, which lost 4 bases and 4 bases, there was a span of 7 bases. CDR3 size: 12 residues. Here the CDR3 reads CASSPRGYGYTF. The CDR3 nucleotides read TGCGCCAGCAGCCCCCGCGGCTATGGCTACACCTTC.

The chain uses TRBV11-2 and TRBJ2-1, with D maybe TRBD1 (6 bases). The CDR3 covers 15 residues. CDR1 is SGHAT, CDR2 FQNNGV, per germline. V shed 7 bases and J shed 6 bases, with 19 bases lying between them. The CDR3: CASKPQGWLANEQFF. DNA for the CDR3: TGTGCCAGCAAACCCCAGGGGTGGCTAGCCAATGAGCAGTTCTTC.

This clone was recorded once. Given a far larger clone just one base away, this is likely a sequencing read error. Other nucleotide sequences from this sample produce the same CDR3. The V gene is TRBV4-3, the J gene TRBJ1-1, with D uncertain. The CDR3 totals 14 residues. Germline V gene sequence: CDR1 LGHNA, CDR2 YSLEER. CDR3 region: CASSQRTSSTEAFF. CDR3 DNA: TGCGCAAGCAGCCAACGTACGTCGAGCACTGAAGCTTTCTTT.

J is TRBJ1-2 and V is TRBV19; D gene uncertain. This CDR3 is 14 amino acids long. Looked up from germline, CDR1 is LNHDA and CDR2 is SQIVND (reference sequence). Between the trimmed V and J ends, which lost 3 bases and 2 bases, there was a span of 10 bases. CDR3 DNA sequence: TGTGCCAGTAGTATCTCCCGGAACAACTATGGCTACACCTTC. Translating gives CASSISRNNYGYTF.

This rearrangement joins TRBV27 to TRBJ2-3, with 7 bases aligning to TRBD1. The CDR3 is 15 amino acids. Losses at the gene ends were 3 bases for V and 5 bases for J; bases not matched to a gene: 8. Germline values: CDR1 MNHEY, CDR2 SMNVEV (reference sequence). CDR3 DNA: TGTGCCAGCAGTTTGAGGACAGGCCAAGGAGATACGCAGTATTTT. Protein: CASSLRTGQGDTQYF.

J is TRBJ2-7 and V is TRBV28; unclear D gene. V was shortened by 5 bases and J by 4 bases, with 12 bases between the two germline ends. The CDR3 is 13 amino acids. Germline V gives CDR1 MDHEN, CDR2 SYDVKM. The CDR3 is CASSIPGRYEQYF. The CDR3 bases are TGTGCCAGCAGTATCCCCGGACGGTACGAGCAGTACTTC. Combining the CDR3 with reference TRBV28 and TRBJ2-7 gives the whole variable domain DVKVTQSSRYLVKRTGEKVFLECVQDMDHENMFWYRQDPGLGLRLIYFSYDVKMKEKGDIPEGYSVSREKKERFSLILESASTNQTSMYLCASSIPGRYEQYFGPGTRLTVT.

A note on this clone: This likely traces to a read error, being one base from a far larger clone. The rearrangement uses TRBV7-9 and TRBJ1-1; D gene ambiguous. Germline V gene sequence: CDR1 SEHNR, CDR2 FQNEAQ (reference sequence). The ends were cut back, 1 base at V and 3 bases at J, with 12 bases in the middle. CDR3 size: 15 residues. The CDR3 nucleotides are TGTGCCAGCAGCTTAGACTGGGCTTCGTACACTGAAGCTTTCTTT. This encodes CASSLDWASYTEAFF.

This rearrangement joins TRBV7-2 to TRBJ2-2; D gene uncertain. From germline, CDR1 is SGHTA and CDR2 FQGNSA. V was pared by 1 base and J by 4 bases, with 19 bases between. This CDR3 has 18 residues. CDR3 region: CASSLEVSAFSGTGELFF. In nucleotides, the CDR3 is TGTGCCAGCAGCTTAGAGGTCTCGGCGTTTTCGGGCACCGGGGAGCTGTTTTTT.